The T cell receptor beta chain described here comes from a study of T cell changes during pregnancy in multiple sclerosis. The V and J ends lost 2 bases and 4 bases respectively, with 7 bases between them. Germline CDR1 reads SGDLS; CDR2 reads YYNGEE. This CDR3 region has 13 residues. Generated by immunoSEQ multiplex PCR, the TCRdb table keeps only in-frame clones and is missing some. The data contain about 92,000 clones, about 92% of them singletons. This chain uses TRBV9 with TRBJ2-1, with D hard to call. The clonotype originates from a female donor with multiple sclerosis, enrolled in a pregnancy study. The sample was peripheral blood, taken in the first trimester of pregnancy. In DNA form, the CDR3 reads TGTGCCAGCAGCGTTGGGCCTTACAATGAGCAGTTCTTC. It is translated as CASSVGPYNEQFF.